The next 5 T cell receptor beta chains were all read from a single sample in a study of T cells after yellow fever vaccination (dated by TCRdb to the late 2010s). Libraries were built with 5' RACE. Sequencing instrument: Illumina NovaSeq 6000. The public reads were reprocessed in TCRdb via fastp at Q25 and MiXCR, keeping in-frame beta chains. Rows are unified per CDR3 protein, each entry keeping the most common DNA and genes. The sample data list 300,000 to 350,000 distinct CDR3 sequences, and over 8.5% of these were observed just once. Approximately 3.3% of the sample is taken by the ten largest. The treatment or condition label of this sample denotes: live attenuated yellow fever vaccine strain. The specimen was CD4+ T cells sorted from PBMCs, collected 45 days after the yellow fever booster vaccination. All receptors come from a man aged 18 to 29 who received the YFV17D yellow fever vaccine.

J is TRBJ2-5 and V is TRBV20-1; TRBD1 or TRBD2 may be the D gene (5 bases each). The V end was cut by 4 bases, the J end by 3 bases, with 6 bases between. Germline assignment: CDR1 DFQATT and CDR2 SNEGSKA (reference sequence). The CDR3 runs to 11 residues. The DNA of the CDR3 is TGCAGTGCTATGGGGGAAGAGACCCAGTACTTC. Amino acids: CSAMGEETQYF.

The rearrangement uses TRBV6-5 and TRBJ2-3; possibly TRBD2 for D (7 bases). Trimming removed 6 bases from V and 6 bases from J, with 19 bases in between. CDR3 size: 15 residues. From germline, CDR1 is MNHEY and CDR2 SVGAGI. CDR3 loop: CASRPRGVGGDTQYF. The CDR3 nucleotides are TGTGCCAGCAGGCCCCGGGGGGTAGGGGGTGATACGCAGTATTTT.

The chain uses TRBV28 and TRBJ1-5; possible D gene TRBD1, 6 bases. This CDR3 has 14 residues. Germline-derived CDR1 and CDR2 are MDHEN and SYDVKM. Trimming took 6 bases from V and 2 from J, leaving 11 bases between them. The CDR3 DNA reads TGTGCCAGCAGGGGGGGGCAGGGCAATCAGCCCCAGCATTTT. Translated, it gives CASRGGQGNQPQHF.

This clonotype was observed a few times. The V call is TRBV10-3, the J call TRBJ1-1; 11 bases match TRBD1. The CDR3 totals 14 residues. Losses at the gene ends were 7 bases for V and 5 bases for J; bases not matched to a gene: 6. Germline V gene sequence: CDR1 ENHRY, CDR2 SYGVKD. The CDR3 protein is CAINNGQGATEAFF. The CDR3 DNA reads as TGTGCCATCAACAACGGACAGGGGGCAACTGAAGCTTTCTTT.

The chain combines TRBV4-2 with TRBJ1-6, with no clear D. Germline V gene sequence: CDR1 LGHNA, CDR2 YNFKEQ. V lost 0 bases and J lost 7, with 13 bases in between. The CDR3 runs 16 residues. The CDR3 is CASSQERGRGNSPLHF. In DNA, the CDR3 is TGTGCCAGCAGCCAAGAGCGAGGAAGAGGCAATTCACCCCTCCACTTT.